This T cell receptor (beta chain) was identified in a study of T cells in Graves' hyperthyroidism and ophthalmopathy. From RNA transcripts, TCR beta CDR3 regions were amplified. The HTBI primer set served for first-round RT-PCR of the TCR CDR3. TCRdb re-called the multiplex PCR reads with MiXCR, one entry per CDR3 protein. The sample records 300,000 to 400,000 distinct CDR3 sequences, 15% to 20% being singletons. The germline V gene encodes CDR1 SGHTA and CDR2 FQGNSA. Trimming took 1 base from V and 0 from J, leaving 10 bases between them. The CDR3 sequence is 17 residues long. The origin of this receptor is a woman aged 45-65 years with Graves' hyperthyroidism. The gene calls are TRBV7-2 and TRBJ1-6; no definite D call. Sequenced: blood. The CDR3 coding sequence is TGTGCCAGCAGCTTAGATCAAACGAGCTCCTATAATTCACCCCTCCACTTT. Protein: CASSLDQTSSYNSPLHF.